This is a list of T cell receptor beta chains from one sample in a study of T cell responses to AZD1222 COVID-19 vaccine. Sequencing was performed with immunoSEQ multiplex PCR; in TCRdb, only in-frame clones are kept and a portion is missing. The sample contains about 120,000 clones, roughly 92% of which appear only once. The sample here was peripheral blood, taken on day 0 of AZD1222 vaccination. All receptors come from an adult in good health. The CDR3 runs from the conserved cysteine through the conserved F or W. A D gene is named only where the DNA matches it firmly. The size entry is marked missing in some rows and otherwise reads once, few, many or a size class.

CDR3nt | CDR3aa | d_gene | j_gene | abundance | v_gene
TGTGCCAGCAGCCAAGGTAGCGGGGGAGATTACGAGCAGTACTTC | CASSQGSGGDYEQYF | TRBD2 | TRBJ2-7 | NA | TRBV4-2
TGTGCCAGCAGTCGTCCCGGGACAGGGACCCTCTATAATTCACCCCTCCACTTT | CASSRPGTGTLYNSPLHF | TRBD1 | TRBJ1-6 | NA | TRBV2
TGTGCCAGCAGAACTAGCGGGGGGGCCGAGACCCAGTACTTC | CASRTSGGAETQYF | TRBD2 | TRBJ2-5 | once | TRBV6-5
TGTGCCAGCACCCCATCGGGGGGCTTTGCCTATGGCTACACCTTC | CASTPSGGFAYGYTF | NA | TRBJ1-2 | NA | TRBV6-2/TRBV6-3
TGTGCCAGCAGCCAAGCGGGGGGAAACACCATATATTTT | CASSQAGGNTIYF | NA | TRBJ1-3 | NA | TRBV14
TGTGCCATCAAACAGGTTGGGGATAGCAATCAGCCCCAGCATTTT | CAIKQVGDSNQPQHF | NA | TRBJ1-5 | NA | TRBV10-3
TGTGCCAGCAGCTTAGCAGTACCGGGAAGCCAAAATTCACCCCTCCACTTT | CASSLAVPGSQNSPLHF | NA | TRBJ1-6 | NA | TRBV7-6
TGTGCCGCCCATTCAAGGGAGGAAGCTTTCTTT | CAAHSREEAFF | NA | TRBJ1-1 | NA | TRBV28
TGTGCCAGCAGCCAAGACGACGCCCGACAGGGCTATGGCTACACCTTC | CASSQDDARQGYGYTF | TRBD1 | TRBJ1-2 | NA | TRBV3-1/TRBV3-2
TGCAGCCTCGGGTCGGACAGGGTCGATGAGCAGTTCTTC | CSLGSDRVDEQFF | TRBD1 | TRBJ2-1 | NA | TRBV29-1
TGTGCCACCAGCAGACAGGGGACGGGCACCGGGGAGCTGTTTTTT | CATSRQGTGTGELFF | TRBD1 | TRBJ2-2 | NA | TRBV24-1
TGTGCCAGCAGCTTACGGACTAGCGGGGGGTCAGGGGCCCAGTACTTC | CASSLRTSGGSGAQYF | TRBD2 | TRBJ2-5 | NA | TRBV14
TGTGCCAGTAGGGCGGACAGGGGGCACCAGCCCCAGCATTTT | CASRADRGHQPQHF | TRBD1 | TRBJ1-5 | NA | TRBV19
TGTGCCAGCAGCATAGGTGGGACTAAGGGGTCCGGAAACACCATATATTTT | CASSIGGTKGSGNTIYF | NA | TRBJ1-3 | NA | TRBV11-2
TGCAGCGTTGAAGCCCCCTTCACAGATACGCAGTATTTT | CSVEAPFTDTQYF | NA | TRBJ2-3 | NA | TRBV29-1
TGTGCTAGTGGTTTGCCCCCGGGGGGGCGTGACACCGGGGAGCTGTTTTTT | CASGLPPGGRDTGELFF | TRBD2 | TRBJ2-2 | NA | TRBV12-5
TGTGCCAGCTCACAGTCCTTAGGCGGCTCCTACGAGCAGTACTTC | CASSQSLGGSYEQYF | NA | TRBJ2-7 | NA | TRBV18
TGTGCCAGCAGGAAAACGAACTATGGCTACACCTTC | CASRKTNYGYTF | NA | TRBJ1-2 | NA | TRBV28
TGTGCCAGCAGTTCATCGGGGGGGCCCTACGAGCAGTACTTC | CASSSSGGPYEQYF | TRBD2 | TRBJ2-7 | NA | TRBV7-9
TGTGCCAGCAGCCAAATCTGGCCGGGGAAAGAGACCCAGTACTTC | CASSQIWPGKETQYF | NA | TRBJ2-5 | NA | TRBV5-6
TGTGCCAGCAGCGCAAGTTCAGGGGGTGGTGAGCAGTTCTTC | CASSASSGGGEQFF | TRBD1 | TRBJ2-1 | NA | TRBV3-1/TRBV3-2
TGTGCCAGAAGCTTGTGTCGCAGGGAAGGGGAAGGCAATCAGCCCCAGCATTTT | CARSLCRREGEGNQPQHF | NA | TRBJ1-5 | NA | TRBV5-3
TGTGCCAGCCGAGCTAGCGGGCGCGCCGGGGGTGAGCAGTTCTTC | CASRASGRAGGEQFF | TRBD2 | TRBJ2-1 | NA | TRBV28
TGTGCCAGCAGCCCTCTTAACAATGAGCAGTTCTTC | CASSPLNNEQFF | NA | TRBJ2-1 | NA | TRBV5-4